The present T cell receptor (beta chain) was sequenced within a study of blood T cell repertoires in COVID-19. Study in general: The cDNA or gDNA used as material had been derived from T cells, B-cell-depleted T cells, or PBMCs.

Each participant's cohort was designated according to participant-reported clinical history. The data were produced by immunoSEQ multiplex PCR, yet TCRdb's version contains in-frame clones alone and is incomplete. The profile shows 150,000 to 200,000 clones, roughly 88% of them singletons. The V and J ends lost 1 base and 0 bases respectively, with 10 bases between them. The CDR3 is 16 residues long. Germline assignment: CDR1 SGHTA and CDR2 FQGNSA. The specimen sequenced was PBMCs or T cells enriched from blood (not recorded which). J is TRBJ2-1 and V is TRBV7-2; unclear D gene. The TCR sequence derives from a woman in her fifties or sixties who had recovered from COVID-19. CDR3 nucleotide sequence: TGTGCCAGCAGCTTAGGGAGCGCTAGCTCCTACAATGAGCAGTTCTTC. Protein product: CASSLGSASSYNEQFF.